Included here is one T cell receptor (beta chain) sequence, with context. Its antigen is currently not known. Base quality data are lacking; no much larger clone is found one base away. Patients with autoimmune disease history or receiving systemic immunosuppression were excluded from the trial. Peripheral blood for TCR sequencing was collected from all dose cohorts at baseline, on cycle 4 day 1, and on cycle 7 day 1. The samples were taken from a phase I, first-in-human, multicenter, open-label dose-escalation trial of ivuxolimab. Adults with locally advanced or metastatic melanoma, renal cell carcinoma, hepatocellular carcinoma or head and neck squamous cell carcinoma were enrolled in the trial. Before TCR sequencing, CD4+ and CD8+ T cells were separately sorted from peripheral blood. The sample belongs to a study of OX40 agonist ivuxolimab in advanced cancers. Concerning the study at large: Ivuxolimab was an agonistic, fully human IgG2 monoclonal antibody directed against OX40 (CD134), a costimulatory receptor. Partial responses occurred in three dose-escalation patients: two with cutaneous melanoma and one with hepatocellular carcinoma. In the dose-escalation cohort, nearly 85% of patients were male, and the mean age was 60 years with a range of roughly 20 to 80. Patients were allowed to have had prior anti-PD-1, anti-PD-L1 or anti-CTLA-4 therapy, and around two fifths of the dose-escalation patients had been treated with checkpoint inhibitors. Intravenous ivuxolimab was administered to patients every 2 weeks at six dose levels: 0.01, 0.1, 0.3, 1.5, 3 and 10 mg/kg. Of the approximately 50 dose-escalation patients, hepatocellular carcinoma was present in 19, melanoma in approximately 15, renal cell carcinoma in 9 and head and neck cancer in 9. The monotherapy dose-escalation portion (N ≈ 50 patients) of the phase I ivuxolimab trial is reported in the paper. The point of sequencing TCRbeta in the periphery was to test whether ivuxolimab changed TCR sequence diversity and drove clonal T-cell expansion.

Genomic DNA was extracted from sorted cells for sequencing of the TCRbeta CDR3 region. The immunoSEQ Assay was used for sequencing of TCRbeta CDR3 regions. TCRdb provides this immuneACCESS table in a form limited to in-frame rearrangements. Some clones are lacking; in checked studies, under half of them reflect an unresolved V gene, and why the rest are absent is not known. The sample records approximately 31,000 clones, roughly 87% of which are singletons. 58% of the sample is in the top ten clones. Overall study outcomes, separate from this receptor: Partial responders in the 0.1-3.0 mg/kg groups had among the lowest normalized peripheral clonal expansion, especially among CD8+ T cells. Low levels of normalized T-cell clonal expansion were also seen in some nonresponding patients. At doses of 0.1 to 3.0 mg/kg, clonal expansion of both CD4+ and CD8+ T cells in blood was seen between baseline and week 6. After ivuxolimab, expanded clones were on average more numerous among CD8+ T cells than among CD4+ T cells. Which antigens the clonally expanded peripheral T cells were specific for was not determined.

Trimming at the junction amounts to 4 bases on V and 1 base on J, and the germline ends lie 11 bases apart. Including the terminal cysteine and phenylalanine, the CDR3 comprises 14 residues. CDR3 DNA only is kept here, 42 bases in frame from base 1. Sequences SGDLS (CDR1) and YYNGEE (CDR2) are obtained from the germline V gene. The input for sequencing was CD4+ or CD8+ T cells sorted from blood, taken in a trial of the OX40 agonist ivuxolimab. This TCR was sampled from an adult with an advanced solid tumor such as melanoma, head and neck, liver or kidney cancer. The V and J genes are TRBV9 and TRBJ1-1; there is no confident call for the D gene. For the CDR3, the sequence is CASSLIRGNTEAFF. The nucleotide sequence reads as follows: TGTGCCAGCAGCTTAATCCGGGGGAACACTGAAGCTTTCTTT.